This T cell receptor beta chain was obtained from a study of patients and donors after allogeneic stem cell transplantation. The CDR3 runs 14 residues. V was pared by 2 bases and J by 6 bases, with 10 bases between. CDR1 and CDR2 from the germline V gene are LGHNA and YSLEER. In its sample, this clonotype ranks as medium-sized. TCRdb called the RT-PCR reads again in MiXCR, with one record for every CDR3 protein. The sample includes 25,000 to 35,000 distinct CDR3 sequences, under 7.5% of them seen just once. The source of this sequence is a human donor who was either an allogeneic HSCT recipient or a stem cell or donor lymphocyte infusion donor (not recorded which). It is not recorded whose cells these are; they may come from a transplant donor. The V and J genes are TRBV4-3 and TRBJ1-4; maybe TRBD1 (5 bases). The specimen sequenced was blood, either unsorted or a sorted T cell fraction (not recorded which). The CDR3 region is CASSQTGSDEKLFF. In DNA form, the CDR3 reads TGCGCCAGCAGCCAAACAGGTTCGGATGAAAAACTGTTTTTT.